This T cell receptor beta chain emerged from a study of response to subunit inactivated influenza vaccine. Findings and caveats of the study: That few new T cells are recruited by each seasonal influenza vaccination was the authors' suggestion.

Looked up from germline, CDR1 is DFQATT and CDR2 is SNEGSKA (reference sequence). The trim removed 5 bases at V and 4 bases at J, leaving 7 bases unmatched. The CDR3 is 13 residues long. TCRdb independently ran MiXCR on the RT-PCR reads; one entry per CDR3 protein. The sample consists of fewer than 350,000 distinct CDR3 sequences, 21% of them appearing once. This clonotype appeared a few times. Its antigen is undetermined. Sequenced material: PBMCs from blood, taken about 20 months after vaccination. The rearrangement links TRBV20-1 to TRBJ2-5; 7 nucleotides match TRBD1. This clonotype was sampled from a man aged 50 to 69 who received an inactivated influenza vaccine. The CDR3 here is CSASGGLSETQYF. CDR3 DNA sequence: TGCAGTGCTTCAGGGGGTTTATCAGAGACCCAGTACTTC.